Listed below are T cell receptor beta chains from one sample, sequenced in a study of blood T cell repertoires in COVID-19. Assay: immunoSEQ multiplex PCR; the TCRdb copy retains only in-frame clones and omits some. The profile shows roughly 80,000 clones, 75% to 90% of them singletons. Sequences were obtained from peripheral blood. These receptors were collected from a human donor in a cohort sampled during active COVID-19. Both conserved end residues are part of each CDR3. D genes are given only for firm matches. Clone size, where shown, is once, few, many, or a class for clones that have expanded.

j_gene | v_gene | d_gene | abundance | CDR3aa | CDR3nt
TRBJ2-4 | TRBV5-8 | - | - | CASSLRSARGKNIQYF | TGTGCCAGCAGCTTGAGGTCGGCCAGAGGCAAAAACATTCAGTACTTC
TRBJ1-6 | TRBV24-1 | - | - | CATSEDSQNSPLHF | TGTGCCACCAGTGAGGACAGCCAAAATTCACCCCTCCACTTT
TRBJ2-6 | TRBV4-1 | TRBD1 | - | CASSPGQGSGANVLTF | TGCGCCAGCAGTCCTGGACAGGGGTCTGGGGCCAACGTCCTGACTTTC
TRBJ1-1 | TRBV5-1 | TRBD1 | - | CASSHDRDSTEAFF | TGCGCCAGCAGCCATGACAGGGACAGCACTGAAGCTTTCTTT
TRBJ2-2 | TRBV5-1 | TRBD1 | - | CASSLGTVNTGELFF | TGCGCCAGCAGCCTCGGGACAGTCAACACCGGGGAGCTGTTTTTT
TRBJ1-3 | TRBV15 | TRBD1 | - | CATSRVGRGQANTIYF | TGTGCCACCAGCAGAGTTGGCAGGGGGCAAGCAAACACCATATATTTT
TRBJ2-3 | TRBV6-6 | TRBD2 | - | CASSPERGGLIQSTQYF | TGTGCCAGCAGTCCGGAGCGGGGGGGCCTTATACAGTCGACGCAGTATTTT
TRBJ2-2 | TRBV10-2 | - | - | CASSDQNGELFF | TGCGCCAGCAGTGATCAAAACGGGGAGCTGTTTTTT
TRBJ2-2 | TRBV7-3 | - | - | CASSFQGGTGELFF | TGTGCCAGCAGCTTCCAGGGAGGAACCGGGGAGCTGTTTTTT
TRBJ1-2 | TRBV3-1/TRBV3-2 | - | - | CASSQGMSGGYTF | TGTGCCAGCAGCCAAGGGATGTCGGGGGGCTACACCTTC
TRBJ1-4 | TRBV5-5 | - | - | CASSAPGGDNEKLFF | TGTGCCAGCAGCGCGCCGGGGGGCGATAATGAAAAACTGTTTTTT
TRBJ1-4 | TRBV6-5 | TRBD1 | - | CASSSTGGGSEKLFF | TGTGCCAGCAGTTCCACAGGGGGAGGAAGTGAAAAACTGTTTTTT
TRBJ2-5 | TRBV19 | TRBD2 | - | CASSMGGSQETQYF | TGTGCCAGTAGTATGGGGGGGAGCCAAGAGACCCAGTACTTC
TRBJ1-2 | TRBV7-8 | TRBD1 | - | CASSPGTGGGGYGYTF | TGTGCCAGCAGCCCGGGGACAGGGGGCGGTGGCTATGGCTACACCTTC
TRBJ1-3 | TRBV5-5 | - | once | CASSPRGGVGNTIYF | TGTGCCAGCAGCCCCCGAGGGGGAGTTGGAAACACCATATATTTT
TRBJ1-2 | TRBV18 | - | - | CASSPPGRVYGYTF | TGTGCCAGCTCACCACCTGGCAGGGTCTATGGCTACACCTTC
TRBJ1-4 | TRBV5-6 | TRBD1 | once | CASSLSGTGGEKLFF | TGTGCCAGCAGCTTAAGCGGGACAGGCGGCGAAAAACTGTTTTTT
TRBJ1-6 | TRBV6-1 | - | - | CASSEYGGGSYNSPLHF | TGTGCCAGCAGTGAATACGGGGGGGGATCCTATAATTCACCCCTCCACTTT
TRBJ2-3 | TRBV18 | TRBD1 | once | CASSPGQVNTDTQYF | TGTGCCAGCTCACCGGGACAGGTTAACACAGATACGCAGTATTTT
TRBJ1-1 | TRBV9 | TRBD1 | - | CASGPHVGQLTEAFF | TGTGCCAGCGGACCCCACGTGGGACAGCTCACTGAAGCTTTCTTT
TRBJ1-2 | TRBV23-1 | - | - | CASSQSDPGLYYGYTF | TGCGCCAGCAGTCAATCAGATCCGGGACTCTACTATGGCTACACCTTC
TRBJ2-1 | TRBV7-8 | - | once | CASRPGLQEGEQFF | TGTGCCAGCAGACCGGGACTCCAAGAGGGTGAGCAGTTCTTC
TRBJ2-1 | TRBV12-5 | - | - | CASGLVDSGWVDEQFF | TGTGCTAGTGGTTTGGTAGACTCAGGGTGGGTGGATGAGCAGTTCTTC
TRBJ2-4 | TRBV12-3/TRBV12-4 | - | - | CASSLFRENIQYF | TGTGCCAGCAGTTTGTTCAGGGAAAACATTCAGTACTTC
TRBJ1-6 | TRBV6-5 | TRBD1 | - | CASSSDRVYSPLHF | TGTGCCAGCAGCTCGGACAGGGTATATTCACCCCTCCACTTT
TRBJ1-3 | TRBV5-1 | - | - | CASSLGASFSGNTIYF | TGCGCCAGCAGCTTGGGGGCTTCGTTCTCTGGAAACACCATATATTTT
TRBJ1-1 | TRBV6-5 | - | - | CASTQGTEAFF | TGTGCCAGCACCCAGGGGACTGAAGCTTTCTTT
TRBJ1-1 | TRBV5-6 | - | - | CASSLPQGNTEAFF | TGTGCCAGCAGCCTACCCCAGGGCAACACTGAAGCTTTCTTT
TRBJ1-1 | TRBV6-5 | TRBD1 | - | CASSHQGQGNTEAFF | TGTGCCAGCAGTCATCAGGGACAGGGTAACACTGAAGCTTTCTTT
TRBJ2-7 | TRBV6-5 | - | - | CASSRQAYEQYF | TGTGCCAGCAGTCGCCAGGCCTACGAGCAGTACTTC
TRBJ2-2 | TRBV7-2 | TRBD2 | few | CASSHPIGGALTGELFF | TGTGCCAGCAGCCACCCAATCGGGGGGGCCTTAACCGGGGAGCTGTTTTTT
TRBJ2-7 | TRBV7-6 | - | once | CASSLGTADYEQYF | TGTGCCAGCAGCTTAGGGACAGCTGATTACGAGCAGTACTTC
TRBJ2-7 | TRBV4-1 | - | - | CASSQDGGSKLSYEQYF | TGCGCCAGCAGCCAAGATGGGGGGTCAAAACTCTCCTACGAGCAGTACTTC
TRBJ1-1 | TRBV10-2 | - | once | CASSGRGDTEAFF | TGCGCCAGCTCGGGGAGGGGGGACACTGAAGCTTTCTTT
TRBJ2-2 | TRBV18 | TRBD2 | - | CASSPGLAGPWEELFF | TGTGCCAGCTCACCTGGACTAGCGGGGCCTTGGGAGGAGCTGTTTTTT
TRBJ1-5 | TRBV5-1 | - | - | CASSLGDSVNQPQHF | TGCGCCAGCAGCCTGGGTGACAGCGTCAATCAGCCCCAGCATTTT
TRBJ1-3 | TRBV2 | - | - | CASSAGLSGNTIYF | TGTGCCAGCAGTGCCGGACTCTCTGGAAACACCATATATTTT
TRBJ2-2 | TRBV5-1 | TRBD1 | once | CASSPRTGNTGELFF | TGCGCCAGCAGCCCTCGGACAGGGAACACCGGGGAGCTGTTTTTT
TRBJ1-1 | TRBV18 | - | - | CASSPALDRSIEAFF | TGTGCCAGCTCACCAGCCCTAGACCGATCCATTGAAGCTTTCTTT
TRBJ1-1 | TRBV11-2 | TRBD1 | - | CASSLSGQGARTEAFF | TGTGCCAGCAGCTTATCGGGACAGGGGGCTCGCACTGAAGCTTTCTTT
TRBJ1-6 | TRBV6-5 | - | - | CASSYSWRLNSPLHF | TGTGCCAGCAGTTACTCGTGGAGGCTAAATTCACCCCTCCACTTT
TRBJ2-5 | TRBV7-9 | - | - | CAIEGGSQETQYF | TGTGCCATCGAGGGGGGGTCGCAAGAGACCCAGTACTTC
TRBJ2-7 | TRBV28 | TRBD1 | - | CASSPGGDEQYF | TGTGCCAGCAGTCCAGGGGGCGACGAGCAGTACTTC
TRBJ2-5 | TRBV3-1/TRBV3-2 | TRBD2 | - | CASSQDVRTSGGLGGQETQYF | TGTGCCAGCAGCCAAGATGTCCGGACTAGCGGGGGCCTGGGAGGCCAAGAGACCCAGTACTTC
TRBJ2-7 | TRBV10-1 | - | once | CASSAGPNRAHEQYF | TGCGCCAGCAGTGCCGGGCCAAACAGGGCCCACGAGCAGTACTTC
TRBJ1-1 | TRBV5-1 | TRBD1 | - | CASSLDLPGGTEAFF | TGCGCCAGCAGCTTGGATTTGCCAGGGGGGACTGAAGCTTTCTTT
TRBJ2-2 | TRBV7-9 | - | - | CASSFSGYTGELFF | TGTGCCAGCAGCTTTTCAGGTTACACCGGGGAGCTGTTTTTT
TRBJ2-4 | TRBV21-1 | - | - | CASSKGRGAGGAGAKNIQYF | TGTGCCAGCAGCAAAGGTCGAGGCGCGGGGGGGGCTGGTGCCAAAAACATTCAGTACTTC
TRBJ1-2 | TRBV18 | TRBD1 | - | CASSPQWGQGALGYTF | TGTGCCAGCTCACCCCAATGGGGACAGGGGGCGTTGGGCTACACCTTC
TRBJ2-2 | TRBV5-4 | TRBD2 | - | CASTLRVLAGATGELFF | TGTGCCAGCACCTTGAGAGTACTAGCGGGGGCCACCGGGGAGCTGTTTTTT